This TCR beta chain came from a study of T cells after yellow fever vaccination. Findings and caveats of the study: Though it reached lower strength, the secondary response hit its peak faster, day 5 versus 15.

This clonotype appeared a few times. Antigen: not known. The V gene lost 5 bases and the J gene lost 4 bases, with 18 bases spanning the gap. The germline CDR1 and CDR2 sequences are DFQATT and SNEGSKA (reference sequence). This CDR3 comprises 14 residues. TCRdb independently ran MiXCR on the 5' RACE reads; one entry per CDR3 protein. This sample has hundreds of thousands of distinct CDR3 sequences, with around an eighth found just once. This clonotype originated in a man aged 25 to 40 who received the YFV17D yellow fever vaccine. The J gene is TRBJ2-7, the V gene TRBV20-1; D might be TRBD1 or TRBD2, each matching 5 bases. The input for sequencing was PBMCs, taken on the day of the yellow fever booster vaccination. CDR3 loop: CSASGARSGYEQYF. Here the CDR3 DNA reads TGCAGTGCTTCCGGGGCACGCTCAGGGTACGAGCAGTACTTC.